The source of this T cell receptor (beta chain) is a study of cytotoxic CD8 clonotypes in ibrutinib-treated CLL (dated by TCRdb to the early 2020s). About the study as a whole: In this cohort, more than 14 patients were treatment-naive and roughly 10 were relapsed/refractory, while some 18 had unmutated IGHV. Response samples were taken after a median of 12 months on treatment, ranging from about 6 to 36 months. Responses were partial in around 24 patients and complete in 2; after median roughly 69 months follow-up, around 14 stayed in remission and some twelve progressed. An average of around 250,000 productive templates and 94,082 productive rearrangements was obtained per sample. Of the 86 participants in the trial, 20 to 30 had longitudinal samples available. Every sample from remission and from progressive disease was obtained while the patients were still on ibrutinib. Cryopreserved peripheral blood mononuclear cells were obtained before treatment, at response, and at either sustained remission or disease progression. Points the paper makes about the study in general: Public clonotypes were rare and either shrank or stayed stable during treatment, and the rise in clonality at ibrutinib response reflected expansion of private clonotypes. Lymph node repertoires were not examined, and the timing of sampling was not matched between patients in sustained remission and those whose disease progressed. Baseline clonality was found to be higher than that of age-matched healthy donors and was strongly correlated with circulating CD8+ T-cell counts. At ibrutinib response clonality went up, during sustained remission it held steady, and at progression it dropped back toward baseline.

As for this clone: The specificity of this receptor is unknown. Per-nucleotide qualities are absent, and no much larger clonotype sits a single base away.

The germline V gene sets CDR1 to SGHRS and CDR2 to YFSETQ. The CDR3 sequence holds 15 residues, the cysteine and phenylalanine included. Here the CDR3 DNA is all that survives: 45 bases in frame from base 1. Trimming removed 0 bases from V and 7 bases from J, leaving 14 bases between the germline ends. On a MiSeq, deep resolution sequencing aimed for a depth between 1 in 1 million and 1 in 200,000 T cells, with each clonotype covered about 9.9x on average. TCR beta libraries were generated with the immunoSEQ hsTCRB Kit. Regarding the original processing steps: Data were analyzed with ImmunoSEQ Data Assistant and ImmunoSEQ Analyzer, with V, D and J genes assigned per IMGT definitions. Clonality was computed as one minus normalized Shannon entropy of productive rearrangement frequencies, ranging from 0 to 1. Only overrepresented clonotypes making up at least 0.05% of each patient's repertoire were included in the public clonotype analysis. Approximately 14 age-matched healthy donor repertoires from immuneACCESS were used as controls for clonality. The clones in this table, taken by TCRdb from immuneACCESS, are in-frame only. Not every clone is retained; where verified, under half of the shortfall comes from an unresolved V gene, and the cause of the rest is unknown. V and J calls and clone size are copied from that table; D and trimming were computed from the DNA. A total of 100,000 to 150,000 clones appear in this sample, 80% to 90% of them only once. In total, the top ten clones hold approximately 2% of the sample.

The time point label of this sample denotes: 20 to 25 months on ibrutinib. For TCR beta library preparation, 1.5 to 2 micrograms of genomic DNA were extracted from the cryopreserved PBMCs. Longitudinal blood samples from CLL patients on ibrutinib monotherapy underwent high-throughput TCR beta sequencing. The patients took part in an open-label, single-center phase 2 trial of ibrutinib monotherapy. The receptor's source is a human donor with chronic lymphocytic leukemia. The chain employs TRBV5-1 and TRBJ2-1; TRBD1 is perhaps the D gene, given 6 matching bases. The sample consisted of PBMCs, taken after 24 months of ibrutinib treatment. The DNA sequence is TGCGCCAGCAGCTTGGGCCAGGGGCTTCGTAATGAGCAGTTCTTC. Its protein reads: CASSLGQGLRNEQFF.